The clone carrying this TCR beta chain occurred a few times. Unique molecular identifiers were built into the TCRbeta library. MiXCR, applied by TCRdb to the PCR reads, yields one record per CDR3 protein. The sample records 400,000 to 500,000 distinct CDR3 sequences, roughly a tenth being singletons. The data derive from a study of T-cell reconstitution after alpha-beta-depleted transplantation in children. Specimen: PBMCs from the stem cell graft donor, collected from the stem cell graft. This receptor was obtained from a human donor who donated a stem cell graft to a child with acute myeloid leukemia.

In DNA form, the CDR3 reads TGTGCCAGCAGCTTAGGCTTAGCGGGGGAGCCTAGCACAGATACGCAGTATTTT. Translated: CASSLGLAGEPSTDTQYF. The rearrangement links TRBV7-3 to TRBJ2-3, with 9 nucleotides matching TRBD2. The CDR3 has 18 amino acids. J lost 0 bases, V lost 2 bases, and 9 bases had no gene match. From germline, CDR1 is SGHTA and CDR2 FQGTGA.